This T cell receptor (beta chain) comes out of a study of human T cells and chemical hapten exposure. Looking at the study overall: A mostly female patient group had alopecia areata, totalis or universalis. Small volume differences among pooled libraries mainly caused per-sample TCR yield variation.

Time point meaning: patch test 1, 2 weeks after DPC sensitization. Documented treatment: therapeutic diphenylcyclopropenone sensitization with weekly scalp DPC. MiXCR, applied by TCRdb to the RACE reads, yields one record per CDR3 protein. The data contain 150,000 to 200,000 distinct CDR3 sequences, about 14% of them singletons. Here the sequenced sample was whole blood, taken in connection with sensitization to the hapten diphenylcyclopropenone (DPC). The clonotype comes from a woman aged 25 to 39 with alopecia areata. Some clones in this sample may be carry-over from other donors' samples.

CDR3 region: CSVSGPTNEKLFF. In DNA, the CDR3 is TGCAGCGTTTCGGGACCAACTAATGAAAAACTGTTTTTT. V and J are TRBV29-1 and TRBJ1-4; D is possibly TRBD1 (5 bases). Per the germline V gene, CDR1 is SQVTM and CDR2 is ANQGSEA. V lost 5 bases, J lost 0 bases, and 7 bases lay in between. The length of the CDR3 is 13 residues.